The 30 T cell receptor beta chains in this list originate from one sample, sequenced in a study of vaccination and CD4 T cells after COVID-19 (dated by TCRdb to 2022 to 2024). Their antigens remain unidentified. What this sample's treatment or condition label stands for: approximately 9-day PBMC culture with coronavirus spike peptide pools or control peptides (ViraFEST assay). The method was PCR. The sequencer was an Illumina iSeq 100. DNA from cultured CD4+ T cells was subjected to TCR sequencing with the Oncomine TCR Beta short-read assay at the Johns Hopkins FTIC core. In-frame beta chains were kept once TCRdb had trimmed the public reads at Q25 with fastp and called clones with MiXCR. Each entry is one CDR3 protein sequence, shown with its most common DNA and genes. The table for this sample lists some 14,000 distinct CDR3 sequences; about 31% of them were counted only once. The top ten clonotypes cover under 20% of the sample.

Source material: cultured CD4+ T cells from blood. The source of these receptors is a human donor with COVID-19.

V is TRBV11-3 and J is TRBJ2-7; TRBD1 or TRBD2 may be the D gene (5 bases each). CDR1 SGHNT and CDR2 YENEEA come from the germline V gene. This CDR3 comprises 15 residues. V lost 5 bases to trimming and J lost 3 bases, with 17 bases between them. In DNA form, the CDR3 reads TGTGCCAGCAGCCCCTCGGGGCAGGGAAACTACGAGCAGTACTTC. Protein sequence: CASSPSGQGNYEQYF.

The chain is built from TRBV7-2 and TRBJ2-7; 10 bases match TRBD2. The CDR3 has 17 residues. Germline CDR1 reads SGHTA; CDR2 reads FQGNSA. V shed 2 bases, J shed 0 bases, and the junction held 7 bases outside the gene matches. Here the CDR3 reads CASSLISSGGPSYEQYF. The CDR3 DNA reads TGTGCCAGCAGCTTAATCTCTAGCGGGGGCCCCTCCTACGAGCAGTACTTC.

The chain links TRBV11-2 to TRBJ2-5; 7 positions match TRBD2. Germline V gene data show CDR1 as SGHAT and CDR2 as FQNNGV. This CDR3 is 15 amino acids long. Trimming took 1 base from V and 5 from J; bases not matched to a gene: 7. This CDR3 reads CASSLVFDGGETQYF. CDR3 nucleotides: TGTGCCAGCAGCTTAGTGTTCGACGGGGGGGAGACCCAGTACTTC.

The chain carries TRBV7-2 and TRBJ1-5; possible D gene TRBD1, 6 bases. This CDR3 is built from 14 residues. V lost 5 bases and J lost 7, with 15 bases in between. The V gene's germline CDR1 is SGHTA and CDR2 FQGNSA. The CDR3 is CASSLDSKGQPQHF. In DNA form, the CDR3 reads TGTGCCAGCAGCCTGGACAGTAAGGGACAGCCCCAGCATTTT.

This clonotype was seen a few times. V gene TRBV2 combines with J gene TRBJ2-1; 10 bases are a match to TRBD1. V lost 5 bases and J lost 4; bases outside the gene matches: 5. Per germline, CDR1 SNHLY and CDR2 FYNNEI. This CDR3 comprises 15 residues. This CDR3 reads CASSQTGGTYNEQFF. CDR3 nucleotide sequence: TGTGCCAGCAGTCAGACAGGGGGCACATACAATGAGCAGTTCTTC. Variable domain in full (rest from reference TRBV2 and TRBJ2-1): EPEVTQTPSHQVTQMGQEVILRCVPISNHLYFYWYRQILGQKVEFLVSFYNNEISEKSEIFDDQFSVERPDGSNFTLKIRSTKLEDSAMYFCASSQTGGTYNEQFFGPGTRLTVL.

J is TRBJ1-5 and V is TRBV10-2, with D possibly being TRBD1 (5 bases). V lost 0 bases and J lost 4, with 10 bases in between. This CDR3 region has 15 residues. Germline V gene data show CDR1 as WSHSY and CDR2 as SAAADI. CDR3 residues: CASSESGGINQPQHF. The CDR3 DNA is TGCGCCAGCAGTGAGTCGGGGGGGATTAATCAGCCCCAGCATTTT.

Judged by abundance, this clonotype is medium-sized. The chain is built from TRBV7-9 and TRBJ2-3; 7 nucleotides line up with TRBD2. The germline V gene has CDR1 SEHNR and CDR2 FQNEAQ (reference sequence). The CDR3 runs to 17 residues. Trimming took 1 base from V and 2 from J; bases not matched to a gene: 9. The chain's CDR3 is CASSLVEASGATDTQYF. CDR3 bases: TGTGCCAGCAGCTTAGTCGAGGCTAGCGGCGCCACAGATACGCAGTATTTT.

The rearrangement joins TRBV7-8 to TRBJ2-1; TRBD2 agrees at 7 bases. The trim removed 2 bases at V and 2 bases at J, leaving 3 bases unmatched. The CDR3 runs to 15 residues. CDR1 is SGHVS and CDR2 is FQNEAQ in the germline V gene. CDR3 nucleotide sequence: TGTGCCAGCAGCTTACAGCGGGGTCCCTACAATGAGCAGTTCTTC. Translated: CASSLQRGPYNEQFF. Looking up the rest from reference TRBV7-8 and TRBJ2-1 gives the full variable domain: GAGVSQSPRYKVAKRGQDVALRCDPISGHVSLFWYQQALGQGPEFLTYFQNEAQLDKSGLPSDRFFAERPEGSVSTLKIQRTQQEDSAVYLCASSLQRGPYNEQFFGPGTRLTVL.

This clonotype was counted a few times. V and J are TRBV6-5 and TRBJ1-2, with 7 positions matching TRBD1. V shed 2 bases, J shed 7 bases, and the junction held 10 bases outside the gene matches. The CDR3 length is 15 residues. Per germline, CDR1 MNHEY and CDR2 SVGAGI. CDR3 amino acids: CASSYTGQFKGGYTF. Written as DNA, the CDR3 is TGTGCCAGCAGTTACACGGGACAGTTTAAGGGTGGCTACACCTTC.

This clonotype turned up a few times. The CDR3 region has the DNA TGCGCCAGCAGAGACAGGGGATTAGTAGAGACCCAGTACTTC. Its protein product is CASRDRGLVETQYF. The chain carries TRBV10-2 and TRBJ2-5; 8 bases line up with TRBD1. Trimming removed 6 bases from V and 4 bases from J; junction bases left unmatched: 7. This CDR3 has 14 amino acids. The germline V gene has CDR1 WSHSY and CDR2 SAAADI.

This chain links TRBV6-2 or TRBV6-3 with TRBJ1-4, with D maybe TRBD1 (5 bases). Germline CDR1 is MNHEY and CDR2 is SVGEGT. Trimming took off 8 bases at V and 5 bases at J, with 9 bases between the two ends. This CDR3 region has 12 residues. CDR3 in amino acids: CASARANEKLFF. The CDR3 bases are TGTGCCAGCGCCAGGGCGAATGAAAAACTGTTTTTT.

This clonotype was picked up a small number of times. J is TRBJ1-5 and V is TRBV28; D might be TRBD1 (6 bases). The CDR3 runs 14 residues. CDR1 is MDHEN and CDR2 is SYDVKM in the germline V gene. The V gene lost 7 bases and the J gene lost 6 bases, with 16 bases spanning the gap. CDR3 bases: TGTGCCAGCAAAAGTTTGGGGGGCGGTCAGCCCCAGCATTTT. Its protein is CASKSLGGGQPQHF.

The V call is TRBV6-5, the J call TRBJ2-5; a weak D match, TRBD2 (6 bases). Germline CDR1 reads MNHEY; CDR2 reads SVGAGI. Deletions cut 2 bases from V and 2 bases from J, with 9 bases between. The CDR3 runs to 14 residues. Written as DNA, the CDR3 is TGTGCCAGCAGTTACCTGACTAGGCAAGAGACCCAGTACTTC. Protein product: CASSYLTRQETQYF.

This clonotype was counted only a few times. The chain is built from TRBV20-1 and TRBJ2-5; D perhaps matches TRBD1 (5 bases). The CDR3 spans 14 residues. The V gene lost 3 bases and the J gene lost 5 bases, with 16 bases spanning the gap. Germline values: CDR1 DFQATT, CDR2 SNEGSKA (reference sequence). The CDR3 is CSASQIAGSETQYF. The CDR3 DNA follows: TGCAGTGCTAGTCAAATTGCAGGGTCGGAGACCCAGTACTTC.

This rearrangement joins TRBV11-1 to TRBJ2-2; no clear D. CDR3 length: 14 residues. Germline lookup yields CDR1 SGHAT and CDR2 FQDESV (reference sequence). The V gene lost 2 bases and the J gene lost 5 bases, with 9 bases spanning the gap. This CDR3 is CASSLRLLTGELFF. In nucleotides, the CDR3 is TGTGCCAGCAGCTTACGCCTACTTACCGGGGAGCTGTTTTTT.

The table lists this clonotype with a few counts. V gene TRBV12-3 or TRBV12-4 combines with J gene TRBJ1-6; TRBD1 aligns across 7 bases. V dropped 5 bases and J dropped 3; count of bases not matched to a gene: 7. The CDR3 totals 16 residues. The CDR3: CASSRQGTNYNSPLHF. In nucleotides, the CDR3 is TGTGCCAGCAGTCGACAGGGAACTAACTATAATTCACCCCTCCACTTT.

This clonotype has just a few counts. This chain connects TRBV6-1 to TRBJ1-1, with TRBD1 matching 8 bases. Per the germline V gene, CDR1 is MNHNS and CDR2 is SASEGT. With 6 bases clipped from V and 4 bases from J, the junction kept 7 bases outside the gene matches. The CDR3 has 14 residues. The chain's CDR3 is CASSPRTGSTEAFF. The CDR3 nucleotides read TGTGCCAGCAGCCCTAGGACAGGGAGCACTGAAGCTTTCTTT.

The CDR3 DNA follows: TGTGCCAGCAGCTCCTTTTCCTATGGCTACACCTTC. Protein: CASSSFSYGYTF. The chain couples TRBV6-1 to TRBJ1-2; D uncertain. Trimming left V 6 bases short and J 4 bases short, with 9 bases between. CDR1 and CDR2 from the germline V gene are MNHNS and SASEGT. This CDR3 contains 12 residues.

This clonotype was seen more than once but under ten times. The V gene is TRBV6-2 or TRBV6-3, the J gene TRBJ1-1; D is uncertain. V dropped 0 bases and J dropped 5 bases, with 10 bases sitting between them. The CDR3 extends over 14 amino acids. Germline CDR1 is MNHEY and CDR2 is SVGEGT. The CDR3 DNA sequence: TGTGCCAGCAGTTACTCCGTATCGGGTACTGAAGCTTTCTTT. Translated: CASSYSVSGTEAFF.

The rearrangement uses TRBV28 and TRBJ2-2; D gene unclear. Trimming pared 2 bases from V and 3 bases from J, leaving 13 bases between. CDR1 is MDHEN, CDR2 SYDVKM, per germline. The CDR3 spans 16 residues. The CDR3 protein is CASSLVSGLHTGELFF. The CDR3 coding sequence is TGTGCCAGCAGTTTAGTGTCCGGGCTTCACACCGGGGAGCTGTTTTTT.

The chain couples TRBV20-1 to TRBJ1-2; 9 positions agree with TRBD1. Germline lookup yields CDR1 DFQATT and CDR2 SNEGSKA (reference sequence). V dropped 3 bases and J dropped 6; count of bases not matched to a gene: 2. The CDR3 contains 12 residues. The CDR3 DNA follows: TGCAGTGCTAGTCGACAGGGGGATGGCTACACCTTC. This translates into CSASRQGDGYTF.

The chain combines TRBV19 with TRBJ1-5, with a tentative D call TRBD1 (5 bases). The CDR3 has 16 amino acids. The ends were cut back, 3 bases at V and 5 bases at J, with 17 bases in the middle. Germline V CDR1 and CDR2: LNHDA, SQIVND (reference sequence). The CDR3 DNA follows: TGTGCCAGTAGTATTTTACTACAGGCCCAGGATCAGCCCCAGCATTTT. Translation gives CASSILLQAQDQPQHF.

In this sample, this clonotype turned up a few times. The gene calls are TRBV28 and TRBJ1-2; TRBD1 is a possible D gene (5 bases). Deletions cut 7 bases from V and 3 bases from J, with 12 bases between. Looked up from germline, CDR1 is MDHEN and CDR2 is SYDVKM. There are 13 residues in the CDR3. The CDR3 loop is CASTTGLDYGYTF. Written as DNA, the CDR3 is TGTGCCAGCACTACAGGACTTGACTATGGCTACACCTTC.

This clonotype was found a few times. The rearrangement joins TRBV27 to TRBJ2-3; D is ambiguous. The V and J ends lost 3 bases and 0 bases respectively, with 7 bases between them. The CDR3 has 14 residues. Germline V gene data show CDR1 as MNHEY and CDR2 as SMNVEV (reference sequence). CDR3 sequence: CASSLVSSTDTQYF. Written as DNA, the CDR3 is TGTGCCAGCAGTTTGGTTTCTAGCACAGATACGCAGTATTTT.

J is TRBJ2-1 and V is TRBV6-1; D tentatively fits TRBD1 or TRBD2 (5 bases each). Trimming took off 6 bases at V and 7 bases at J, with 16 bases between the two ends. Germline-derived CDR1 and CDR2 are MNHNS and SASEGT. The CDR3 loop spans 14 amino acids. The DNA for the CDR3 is TGTGCCAGCAGACGGGACCCAAAGCAGAATGAGCAGTTCTTC. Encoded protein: CASRRDPKQNEQFF.

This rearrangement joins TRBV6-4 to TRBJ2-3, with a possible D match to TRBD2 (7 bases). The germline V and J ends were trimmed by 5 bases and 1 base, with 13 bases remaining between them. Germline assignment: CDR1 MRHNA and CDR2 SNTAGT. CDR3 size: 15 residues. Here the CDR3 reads CASSNRGGGTDTQYF. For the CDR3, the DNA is TGTGCCAGCAGTAACCGAGGGGGGGGCACAGATACGCAGTATTTT.

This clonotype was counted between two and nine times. CDR3 amino acids: CASSAVRTGFGYTF. CDR3 bases: TGTGCCAGCAGCGCAGTAAGGACAGGTTTTGGCTACACCTTC. The chain carries TRBV7-2 and TRBJ1-2; 7 positions agree with TRBD1. Germline CDR1 SGHTA, CDR2 FQGNSA. This CDR3 region has 14 residues. V lost 5 bases and J lost 7; bases outside the gene matches: 10.

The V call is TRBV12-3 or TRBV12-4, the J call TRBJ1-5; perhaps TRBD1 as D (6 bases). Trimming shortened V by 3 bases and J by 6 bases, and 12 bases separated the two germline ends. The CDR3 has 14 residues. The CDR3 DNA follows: TGTGCCAGCAGTTTTGGGCAGGGGCGTCAGCCCCAGCATTTT. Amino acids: CASSFGQGRQPQHF.

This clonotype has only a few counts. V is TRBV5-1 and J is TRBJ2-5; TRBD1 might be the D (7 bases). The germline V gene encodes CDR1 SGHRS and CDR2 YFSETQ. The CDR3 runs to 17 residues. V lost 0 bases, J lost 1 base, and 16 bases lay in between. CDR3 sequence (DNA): TGCGCCAGCAGCTTGGCCGGAGGAGGGGGCCTCCAAGAGACCCAGTACTTC. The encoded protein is CASSLAGGGGLQETQYF.

For the CDR3, the DNA is TGTGCCAGCAGCTTCTGGGGGAATAATTCACCCCTCCACTTT. This codes for CASSFWGNNSPLHF. This rearrangement joins TRBV11-1 to TRBJ1-6, with D perhaps TRBD1 (5 bases). The CDR3 is 14 amino acids. V lost 3 bases, J lost 5 bases, and 8 bases lay in between. In germline, CDR1 is SGHAT, CDR2 FQDESV (reference sequence).